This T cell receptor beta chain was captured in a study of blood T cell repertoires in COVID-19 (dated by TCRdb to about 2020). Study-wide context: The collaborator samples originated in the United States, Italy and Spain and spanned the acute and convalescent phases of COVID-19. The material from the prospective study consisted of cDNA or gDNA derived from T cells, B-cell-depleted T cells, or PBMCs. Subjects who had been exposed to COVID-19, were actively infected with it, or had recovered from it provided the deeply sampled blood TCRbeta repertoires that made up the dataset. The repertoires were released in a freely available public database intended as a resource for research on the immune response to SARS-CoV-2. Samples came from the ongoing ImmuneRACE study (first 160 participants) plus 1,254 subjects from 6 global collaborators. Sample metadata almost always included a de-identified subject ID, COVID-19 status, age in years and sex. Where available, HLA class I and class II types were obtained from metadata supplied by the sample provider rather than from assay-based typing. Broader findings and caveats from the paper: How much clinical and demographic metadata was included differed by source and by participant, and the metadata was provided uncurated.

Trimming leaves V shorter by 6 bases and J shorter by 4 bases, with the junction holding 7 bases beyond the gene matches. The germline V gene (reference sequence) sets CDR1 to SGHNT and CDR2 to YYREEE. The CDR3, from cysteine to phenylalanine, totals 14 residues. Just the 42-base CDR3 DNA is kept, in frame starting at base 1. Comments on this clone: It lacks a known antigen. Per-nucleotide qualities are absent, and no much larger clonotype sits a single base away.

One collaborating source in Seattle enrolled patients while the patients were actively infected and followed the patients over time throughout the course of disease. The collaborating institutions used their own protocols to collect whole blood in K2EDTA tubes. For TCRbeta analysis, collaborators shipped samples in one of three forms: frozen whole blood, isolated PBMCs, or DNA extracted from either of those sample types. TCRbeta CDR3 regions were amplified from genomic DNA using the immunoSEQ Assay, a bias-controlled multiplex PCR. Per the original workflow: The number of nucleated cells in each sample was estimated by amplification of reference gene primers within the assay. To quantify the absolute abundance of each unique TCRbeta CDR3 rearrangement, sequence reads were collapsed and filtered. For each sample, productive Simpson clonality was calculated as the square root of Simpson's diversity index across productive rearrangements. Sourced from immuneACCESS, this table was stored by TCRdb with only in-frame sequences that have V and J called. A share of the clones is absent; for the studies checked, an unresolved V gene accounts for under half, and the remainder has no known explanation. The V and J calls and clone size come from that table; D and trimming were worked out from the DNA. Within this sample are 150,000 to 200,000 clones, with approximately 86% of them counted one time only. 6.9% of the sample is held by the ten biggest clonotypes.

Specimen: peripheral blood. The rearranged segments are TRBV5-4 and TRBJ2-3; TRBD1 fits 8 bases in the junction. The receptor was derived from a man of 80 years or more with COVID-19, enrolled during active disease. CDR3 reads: CASNLDRAPDTQYF. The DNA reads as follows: TGTGCCAGCAACCTGGACAGGGCCCCAGATACGCAGTATTTT.